This TCR beta chain was sequenced for a study of cytomegalovirus exposure and HLA in healthy donors. PCR primers comprised 60 Vbeta and 13 Jbeta primers. The data were produced by immunoSEQ multiplex PCR, yet TCRdb's version contains in-frame clones alone and is incomplete. Of about 130,000 clones in the sample, 85% to 90% were seen once. The germline V gene encodes CDR1 SGHRS and CDR2 YFSETQ. CDR3 size: 14 residues. The V end lost 0 bases, the J end lost 8 bases, and 14 bases lay between the germline ends. The rearrangement links TRBV5-1 to TRBJ1-2, with unresolved D. Input material: PBMCs. This clonotype was obtained from a woman aged 30 to 39 in good health and CMV-seropositive. The CDR3 reads CASSLAVSGRGYTF. CDR3 coding DNA: TGCGCCAGCAGCTTGGCGGTCAGTGGGAGGGGCTACACCTTC.